This T cell receptor beta chain appears in the sequencing data of a study of cytomegalovirus exposure and HLA in healthy donors. Findings and limits, study-wide: The study flagged fewer than 200 TCR beta chains as cytomegalovirus-associated. Presence/absence analyses rested on an assumption that sequencing depth was roughly uniform across donors.

V dropped 1 base and J dropped 11 bases, with 11 bases sitting between them. The CDR3 length is 12 residues. Germline CDR1 and CDR2: MGHRA and YSYEKL. Points on this clone: Its antigen remains unknown.

Primers for the PCR totalled 60 Vbeta and 13 Jbeta. The authors' processing: The authors later counted about 80 million unique TCR beta chains, 9.5 million to 11 million of them shared. Produced via immunoSEQ multiplex PCR; TCRdb's table is partial and in-frame only. V, J and clone size are taken as reported in that table, and D and trimming were inferred from the DNA itself. Of more than 250,000 clones in the sample, approximately 90% were seen once. Donors were nominally healthy when sampled, though unrecorded immune exposures were likely. The receptor was derived from a woman aged 18-29 years in good health and CMV-seronegative. The gene calls are TRBV4-1 and TRBJ1-1; unclear D gene. Input material: PBMCs. The CDR3 protein is CASSQVFGEAFF. In DNA, the CDR3 is TGCGCCAGCAGCCAAGTATTCGGTGAGGCTTTCTTT.